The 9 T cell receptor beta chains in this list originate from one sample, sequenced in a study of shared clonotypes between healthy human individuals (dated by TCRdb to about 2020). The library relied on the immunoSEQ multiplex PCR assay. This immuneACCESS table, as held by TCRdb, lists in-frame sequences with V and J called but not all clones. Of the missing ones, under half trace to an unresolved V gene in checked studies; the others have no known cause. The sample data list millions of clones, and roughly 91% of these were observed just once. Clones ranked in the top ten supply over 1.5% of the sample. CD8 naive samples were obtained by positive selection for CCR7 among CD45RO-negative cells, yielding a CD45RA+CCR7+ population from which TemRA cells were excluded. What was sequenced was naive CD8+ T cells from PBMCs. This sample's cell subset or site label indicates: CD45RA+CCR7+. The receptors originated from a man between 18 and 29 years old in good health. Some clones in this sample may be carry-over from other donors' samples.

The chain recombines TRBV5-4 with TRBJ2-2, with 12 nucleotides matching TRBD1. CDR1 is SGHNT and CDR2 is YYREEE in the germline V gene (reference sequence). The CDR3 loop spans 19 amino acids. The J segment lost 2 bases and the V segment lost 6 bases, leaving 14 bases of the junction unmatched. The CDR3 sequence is CASTNPGGTGGGNTGELFF. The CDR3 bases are TGTGCCAGCACCAACCCTGGGGGGACAGGGGGCGGAAACACCGGGGAGCTGTTTTTT.

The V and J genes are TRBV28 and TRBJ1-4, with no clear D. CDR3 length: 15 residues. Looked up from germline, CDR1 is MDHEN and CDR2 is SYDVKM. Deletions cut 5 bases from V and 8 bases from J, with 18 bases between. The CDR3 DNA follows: TGTGCCAGCAGTCCGCCTTACGAGGACCGCGAAAAACTGTTTTTT. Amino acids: CASSPPYEDREKLFF.

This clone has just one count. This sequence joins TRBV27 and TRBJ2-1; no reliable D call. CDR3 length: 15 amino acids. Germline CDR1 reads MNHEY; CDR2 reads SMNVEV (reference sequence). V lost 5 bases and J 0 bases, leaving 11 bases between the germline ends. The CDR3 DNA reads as TGTGCCAGCAGTACCCGGCCAGTCTCCTACAATGAGCAGTTCTTC. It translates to CASSTRPVSYNEQFF.

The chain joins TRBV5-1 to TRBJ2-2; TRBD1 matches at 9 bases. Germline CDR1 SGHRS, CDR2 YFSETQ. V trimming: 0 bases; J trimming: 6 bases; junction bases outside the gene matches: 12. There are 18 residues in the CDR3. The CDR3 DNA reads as TGCGCCAGCAGCTTGGCCTCACCGGGACAGGGAGGCGCCGGGGAGCTGTTTTTT. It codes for CASSLASPGQGGAGELFF.

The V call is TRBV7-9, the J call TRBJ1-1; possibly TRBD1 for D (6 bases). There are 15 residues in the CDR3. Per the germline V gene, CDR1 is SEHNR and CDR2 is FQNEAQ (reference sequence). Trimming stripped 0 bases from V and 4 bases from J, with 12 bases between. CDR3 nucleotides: TGTGCCAGCAGCTTAGCGACGGGGGCTAGCACTGAAGCTTTCTTT. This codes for CASSLATGASTEAFF.

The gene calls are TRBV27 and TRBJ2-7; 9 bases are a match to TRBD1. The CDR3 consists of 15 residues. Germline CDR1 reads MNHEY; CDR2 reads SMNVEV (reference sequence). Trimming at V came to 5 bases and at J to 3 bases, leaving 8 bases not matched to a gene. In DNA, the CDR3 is TGTGCCAGCAGTCCTAGTGGGACAGGGAACTACGAGCAGTACTTC. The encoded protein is CASSPSGTGNYEQYF.

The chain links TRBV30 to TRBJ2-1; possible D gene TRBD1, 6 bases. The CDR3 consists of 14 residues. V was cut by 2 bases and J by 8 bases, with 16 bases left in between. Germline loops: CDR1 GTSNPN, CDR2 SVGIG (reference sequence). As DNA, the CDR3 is TGTGCCTGGAGTCCCTCCAGGGGCATGTATGAGCAGTTCTTC. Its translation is CAWSPSRGMYEQFF.

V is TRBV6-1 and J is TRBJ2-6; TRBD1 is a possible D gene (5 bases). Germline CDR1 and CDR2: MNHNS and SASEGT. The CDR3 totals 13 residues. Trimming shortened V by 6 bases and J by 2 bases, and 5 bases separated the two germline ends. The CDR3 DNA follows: TGTGCCAGCAGGGACACTGGGGCCAACGTCCTGACTTTC. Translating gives CASRDTGANVLTF.

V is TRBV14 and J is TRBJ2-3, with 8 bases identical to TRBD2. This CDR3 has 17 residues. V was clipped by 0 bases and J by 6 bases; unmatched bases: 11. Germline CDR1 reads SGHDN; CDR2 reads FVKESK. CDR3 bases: TGTGCCAGCAGCCAAGATATAGCGGGGTCCGCCTGGGATACGCAGTATTTT. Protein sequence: CASSQDIAGSAWDTQYF.